Listed below are T cell receptor beta chains from one sample, sequenced in a study of siplizumab effects on memory and regulatory T cells. The method was immunoSEQ multiplex PCR; TCRdb's version includes in-frame clones alone and lacks a portion of them. Counted here are about 100,000 clones, 80% to 95% occurring once; the ten biggest clones make up 0.9% to 1.4%. Sequencing used CD4+ T cells sorted from blood. The receptors were sampled from a human donor in good health. The CDR3 runs from the conserved cysteine through the conserved F or W. D genes are given only for firm matches. Expanded clones get a size class; other rows say once, few or many, or leave the size out.

d_gene	abundance	v_gene	j_gene	CDR3aa	CDR3nt
NA	NA	TRBV7-9	TRBJ1-5	CASSLVRAGKDNQPQHF	TGTGCCAGCAGCTTAGTGCGTGCAGGGAAGGACAATCAGCCCCAGCATTTT
TRBD2	NA	TRBV28	TRBJ2-7	CASRRPTSGSYEQYF	TGTGCCAGCCGTAGGCCGACTAGCGGGTCATACGAGCAGTACTTC
TRBD2	NA	TRBV5-1	TRBJ2-1	CASSPLAEVGEQFF	TGCGCCAGCAGCCCTCTAGCGGAGGTGGGTGAGCAGTTCTTC
NA	NA	TRBV5-4	TRBJ2-6	CASTPRGGANVLTF	TGTGCCAGCACCCCGAGGGGTGGGGCCAACGTCCTGACTTTC
TRBD2	NA	TRBV6-5	TRBJ2-3	CASALASRTDTQYF	TGTGCCAGTGCACTAGCGAGCCGCACAGATACGCAGTATTTT
NA	once	TRBV7-8	TRBJ1-1	CASSLTGGSAFF	TGTGCCAGCAGCTTAACCGGGGGGTCGGCTTTCTTT
NA	once	TRBV28	TRBJ1-5	CASSLTGDQPQHF	TGTGCCAGCAGTTTAACGGGGGATCAGCCCCAGCATTTT
NA	NA	TRBV5-1	TRBJ2-2	CASSLGTLAGELFF	TGCGCCAGCAGCTTGGGGACCTTGGCCGGGGAGCTGTTTTTT
NA	NA	TRBV5-1	TRBJ1-1	CASSYNAGDPNTEAFF	TGCGCCAGCAGCTACAATGCCGGGGACCCGAACACTGAAGCTTTCTTT
NA	NA	TRBV5-6	TRBJ1-2	CASSSIQGRTSGYTF	TGTGCCAGCAGCTCGATACAGGGTAGGACGTCCGGCTACACCTTC
TRBD1	NA	TRBV5-1	TRBJ2-5	CASSRDRGETQYF	TGCGCCAGCAGCCGGGACAGGGGGGAGACCCAGTACTTC
NA	NA	TRBV7-2	TRBJ2-5	CASSDQVGRETQYF	TGTGCCAGCAGCGACCAGGTGGGGCGGGAGACCCAGTACTTC
NA	NA	TRBV6-5	TRBJ1-1	CASSSPYWEAFF	TGTGCCAGCAGTTCCCCCTATTGGGAAGCTTTCTTT
NA	NA	TRBV5-5	TRBJ1-2	CASSEGTHYGYTF	TGTGCCAGCAGCGAGGGGACCCATTATGGCTACACCTTC
NA	NA	TRBV6-6	TRBJ1-1	CASSYSQGLVTEAFF	TGTGCCAGCAGTTACTCCCAGGGTTTAGTAACTGAAGCTTTCTTT
NA	NA	TRBV18	TRBJ2-1	CASSPLAREQFF	TGTGCCAGCTCACCGTTAGCGCGTGAGCAGTTCTTC
NA	NA	TRBV5-1	TRBJ1-1	CASSFRIEGTEAFF	TGCGCCAGCAGCTTTCGCATAGAGGGCACTGAAGCTTTCTTT
NA	NA	TRBV11-2	TRBJ1-2	CASSSDRERSYGYTF	TGTGCCAGCAGCTCCGACCGGGAGAGGAGCTATGGCTACACCTTC
TRBD2	NA	TRBV2	TRBJ2-5	CASKREGETQYF	TGTGCCAGCAAGAGGGAGGGAGAGACCCAGTACTTC
TRBD1	NA	TRBV20-1	TRBJ1-2	CSTGGRYGYTF	TGCAGTACAGGGGGGAGGTATGGCTACACCTTC
TRBD2	NA	TRBV6-5	TRBJ2-7	CASSLRGGGAYEQYF	TGTGCCAGCAGCCTACGGGGCGGGGGAGCCTACGAGCAGTACTTC
NA	NA	TRBV28	TRBJ2-6	CASSSPTARANVLTF	TGTGCCAGCAGTTCACCGACAGCCCGGGCCAACGTCCTGACTTTC
NA	NA	TRBV7-8	TRBJ1-1	CASSLNRVEAFF	TGTGCCAGCAGCTTAAACAGGGTTGAAGCTTTCTTT